This T cell receptor beta chain was found in a study of blood T cells in healthy people across ages. PBMCs, at least 6.5 million per sample, were isolated. It was with a sample-barcoded 5' primer and a J-beta primer mix that a second PCR of roughly 7 to 12 cycles was run. Each CDR3 protein is one row after TCRdb ran MiXCR on the 5' RACE reads. This repertoire shows fewer than 1,000,000 distinct CDR3 sequences, 35% to 50% found once; its top ten account for about a sixth. Whole-study results and caveats: Possibly, changes in expanded clonotypes were confounded because donor CMV status was unknown. Estimated diversity, derived from one million T cells, was regarded as an underestimate. Compared with aged donors, long-lived donors showed fewer expanded clones, suggesting selection.

In germline, CDR1 is DFQATT, CDR2 SNEGSKA (reference sequence). The CDR3 runs 11 residues. V shed 1 base and J shed 9 bases, with 7 bases lying between them. A note on this clonotype: The antigen is undetermined.

The specimen was blood. This sequence originates from an elderly man in good health. The gene calls are TRBV20-1 and TRBJ2-1; D is unresolved. The CDR3, as DNA: TGCAGTGCTAGAGGGGGAACTGAGCAGTTCTTC. Translated: CSARGGTEQFF.